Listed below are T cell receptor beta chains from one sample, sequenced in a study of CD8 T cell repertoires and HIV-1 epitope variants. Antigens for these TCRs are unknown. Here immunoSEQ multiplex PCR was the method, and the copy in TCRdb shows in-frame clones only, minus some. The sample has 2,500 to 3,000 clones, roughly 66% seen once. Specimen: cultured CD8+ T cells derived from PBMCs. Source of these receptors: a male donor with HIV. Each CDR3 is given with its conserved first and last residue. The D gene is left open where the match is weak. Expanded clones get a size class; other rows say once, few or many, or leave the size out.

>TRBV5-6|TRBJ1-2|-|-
TGTGCCAGCAGCTTGTACCCCCAGGATATTAACTATGGCTACACCTTC
CASSLYPQDINYGYTF
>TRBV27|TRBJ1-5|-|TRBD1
TGTGCCAGCAGTTTAGGACAGGGGGTCGCACTGCCCCAGCATTTT
CASSLGQGVALPQHF
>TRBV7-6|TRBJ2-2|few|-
TGTGCCAGCAGCTTAAATACGGGCGGGGAGCTGTTTTTT
CASSLNTGGELFF
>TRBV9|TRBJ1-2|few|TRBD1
TGTGCCAGCAGCGACCGGGACAGGAGCAACTATGGCTACACCTTC
CASSDRDRSNYGYTF
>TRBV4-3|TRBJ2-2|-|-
TGCGCCAGCAGCCAAGAAGCTAGGCTCTACACCGGGGAGCTGTTTTTT
CASSQEARLYTGELFF
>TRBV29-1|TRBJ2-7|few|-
TGCAGCGTTGATTGGCAAGGAACCTACGAGCAGTACTTC
CSVDWQGTYEQYF
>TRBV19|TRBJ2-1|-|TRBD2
TGTGCCAGTAGTATGGCGGGGGTTTGGATGGACAATGAGCAGTTCTTC
CASSMAGVWMDNEQFF
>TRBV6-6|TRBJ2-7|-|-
TGTGCCAGCAGATCCGGAGACTACGAGCAGTACTTC
CASRSGDYEQYF
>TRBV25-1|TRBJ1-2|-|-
TGTGCCAGCAGTGAACCCCCAGGGGACGGCTACACCTTC
CASSEPPGDGYTF
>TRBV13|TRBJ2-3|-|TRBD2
TGTGCCAGCAGCTTAGGACGGGGGGGCACAGATACGCAGTATTTT
CASSLGRGGTDTQYF
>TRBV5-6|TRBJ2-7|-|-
TGTGCCAGCAATACGGGATCCTACGAGCAGTACTTC
CASNTGSYEQYF
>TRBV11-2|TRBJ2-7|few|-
TGTGCCAGCAGCTACTTCCGGGGCCAATTGTACGAGCAGTACTTC
CASSYFRGQLYEQYF
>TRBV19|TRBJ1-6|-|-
TGTGCCAGTAGTAAGGTCCGGGCGTCCTATAATTCACCCCTCCACTTT
CASSKVRASYNSPLHF
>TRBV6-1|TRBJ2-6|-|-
TGTGCCATCAGTGAGTCTCTGGGGGTATCTGGGGCCAACGTCCTGACTTTC
CAISESLGVSGANVLTF
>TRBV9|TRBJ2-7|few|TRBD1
TGTGCCAGCAGTCCCGGGACAGGGGCGATCGAGCAGTACTTC
CASSPGTGAIEQYF
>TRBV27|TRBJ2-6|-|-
TGTGCCAGCAGTTTAAGCAGCTCTGGGGCCAACGTCCTGACTTTC
CASSLSSSGANVLTF
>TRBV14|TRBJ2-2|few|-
TGTGCCAGCAGGCTAGAAGCGAACACCGGGGAGCTGTTTTTT
CASRLEANTGELFF
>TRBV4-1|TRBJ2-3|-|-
TGCGCCAGCAGCCAATCGAACAACCCCACAGATACGCAGTATTTT
CASSQSNNPTDTQYF
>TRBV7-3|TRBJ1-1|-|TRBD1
TGTGCCAGCCGGGTGACAGGGGTGACGTCCAACACTGAAGCTTTCTTT
CASRVTGVTSNTEAFF
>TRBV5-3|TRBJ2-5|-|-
TGTGCCAGCAGCTCCGCCGGGATAGATCAAGAGACCCAGTACTTC
CASSSAGIDQETQYF
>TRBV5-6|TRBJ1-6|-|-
TGTGCCAGCAGCTTATGGGAGGAGGATTCACCCCTCCACTTT
CASSLWEEDSPLHF
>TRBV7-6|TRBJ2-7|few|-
TGTGCCAGCAGCTTAGCGGGAGACCTGCGGGAGCAGTACTTC
CASSLAGDLREQYF